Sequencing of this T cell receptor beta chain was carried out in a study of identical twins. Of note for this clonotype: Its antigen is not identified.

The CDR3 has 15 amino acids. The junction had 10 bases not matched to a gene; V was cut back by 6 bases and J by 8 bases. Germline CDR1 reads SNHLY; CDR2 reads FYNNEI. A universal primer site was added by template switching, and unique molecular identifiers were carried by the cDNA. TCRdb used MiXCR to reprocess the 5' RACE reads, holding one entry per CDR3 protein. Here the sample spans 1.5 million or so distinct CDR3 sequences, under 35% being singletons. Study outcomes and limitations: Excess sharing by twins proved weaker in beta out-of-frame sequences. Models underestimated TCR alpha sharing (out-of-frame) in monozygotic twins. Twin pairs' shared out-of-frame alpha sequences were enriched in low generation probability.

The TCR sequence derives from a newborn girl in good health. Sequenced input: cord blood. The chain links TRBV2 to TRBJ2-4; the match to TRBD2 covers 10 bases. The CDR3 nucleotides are TGTGCCAGCAGCACTGGACTAGCGGTCTCAGACATTCAGTACTTC. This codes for CASSTGLAVSDIQYF.